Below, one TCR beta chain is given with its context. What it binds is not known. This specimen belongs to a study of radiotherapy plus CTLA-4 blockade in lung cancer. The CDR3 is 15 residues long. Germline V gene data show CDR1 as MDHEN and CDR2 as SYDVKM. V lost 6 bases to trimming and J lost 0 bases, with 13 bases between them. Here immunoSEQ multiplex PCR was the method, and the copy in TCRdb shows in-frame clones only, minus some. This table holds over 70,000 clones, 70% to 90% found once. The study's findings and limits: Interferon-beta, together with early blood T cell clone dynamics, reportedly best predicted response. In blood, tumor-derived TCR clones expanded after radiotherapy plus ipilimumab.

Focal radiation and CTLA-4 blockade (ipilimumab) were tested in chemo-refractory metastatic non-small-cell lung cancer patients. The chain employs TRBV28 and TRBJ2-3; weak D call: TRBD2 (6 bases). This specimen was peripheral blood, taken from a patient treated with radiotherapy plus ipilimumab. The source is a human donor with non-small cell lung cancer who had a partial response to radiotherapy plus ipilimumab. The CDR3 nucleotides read TGTGCCAGCAGAGGAGCGGGCACGAGCACAGATACGCAGTATTTT. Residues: CASRGAGTSTDTQYF. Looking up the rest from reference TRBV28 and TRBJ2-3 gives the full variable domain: DVKVTQSSRYLVKRTGEKVFLECVQDMDHENMFWYRQDPGLGLRLIYFSYDVKMKEKGDIPEGYSVSREKKERFSLILESASTNQTSMYLCASRGAGTSTDTQYFGPGTRLTVL.